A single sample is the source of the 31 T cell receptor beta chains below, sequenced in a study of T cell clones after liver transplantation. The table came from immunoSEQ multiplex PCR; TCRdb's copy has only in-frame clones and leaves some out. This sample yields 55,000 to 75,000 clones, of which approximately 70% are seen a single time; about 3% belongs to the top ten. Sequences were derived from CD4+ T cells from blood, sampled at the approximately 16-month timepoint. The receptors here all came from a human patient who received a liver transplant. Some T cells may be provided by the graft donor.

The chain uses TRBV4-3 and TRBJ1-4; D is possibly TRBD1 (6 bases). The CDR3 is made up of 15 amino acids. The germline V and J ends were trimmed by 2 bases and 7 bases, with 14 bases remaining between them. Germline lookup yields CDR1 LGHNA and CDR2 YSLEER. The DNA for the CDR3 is TGCGCCAGCAGCCAACAGGGGTCTGGTGGTGAAAAACTGTTTTTT. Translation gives CASSQQGSGGEKLFF.

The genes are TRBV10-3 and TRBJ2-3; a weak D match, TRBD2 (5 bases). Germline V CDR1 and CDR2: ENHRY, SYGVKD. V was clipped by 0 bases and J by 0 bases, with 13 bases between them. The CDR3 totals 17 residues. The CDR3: CAISESGGPTSTDTQYF. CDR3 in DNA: TGTGCCATCAGTGAGTCAGGCGGGCCTACTAGCACAGATACGCAGTATTTT.

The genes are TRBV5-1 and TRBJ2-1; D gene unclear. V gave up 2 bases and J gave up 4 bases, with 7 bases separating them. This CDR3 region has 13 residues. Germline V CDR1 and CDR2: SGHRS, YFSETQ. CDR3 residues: CASSFGWYNEQFF. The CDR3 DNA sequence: TGCGCCAGCAGCTTCGGGTGGTACAATGAGCAGTTCTTC.

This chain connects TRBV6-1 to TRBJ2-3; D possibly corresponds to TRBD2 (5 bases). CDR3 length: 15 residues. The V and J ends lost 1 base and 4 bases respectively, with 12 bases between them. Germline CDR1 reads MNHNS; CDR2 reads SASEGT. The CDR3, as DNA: TGTGCCAGCAGTGAAGGGACTGTTAGTGCAGATACGCAGTATTTT. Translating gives CASSEGTVSADTQYF.

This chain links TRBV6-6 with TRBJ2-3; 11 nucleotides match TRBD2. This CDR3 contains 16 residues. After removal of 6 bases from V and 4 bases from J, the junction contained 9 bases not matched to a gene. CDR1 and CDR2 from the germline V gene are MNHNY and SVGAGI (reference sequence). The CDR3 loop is CASRLPGLAGSDTQYF. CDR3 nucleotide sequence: TGTGCCAGCAGACTACCCGGACTAGCGGGCTCAGATACGCAGTATTTT.

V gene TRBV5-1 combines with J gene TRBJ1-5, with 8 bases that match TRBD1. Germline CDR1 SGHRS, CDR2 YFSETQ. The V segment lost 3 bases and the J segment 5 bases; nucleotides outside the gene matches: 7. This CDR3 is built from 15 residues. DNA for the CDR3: TGCGCCAGCAGCTCGACAGGGGAGGCCCATCAGCCCCAGCATTTT. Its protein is CASSSTGEAHQPQHF.

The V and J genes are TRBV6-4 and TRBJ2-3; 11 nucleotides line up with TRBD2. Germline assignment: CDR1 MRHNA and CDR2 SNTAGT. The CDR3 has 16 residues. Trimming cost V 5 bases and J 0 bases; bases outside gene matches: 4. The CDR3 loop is CASSQGTSGSTDTQYF. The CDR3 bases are TGTGCCAGCAGTCAAGGGACTAGCGGAAGCACAGATACGCAGTATTTT.

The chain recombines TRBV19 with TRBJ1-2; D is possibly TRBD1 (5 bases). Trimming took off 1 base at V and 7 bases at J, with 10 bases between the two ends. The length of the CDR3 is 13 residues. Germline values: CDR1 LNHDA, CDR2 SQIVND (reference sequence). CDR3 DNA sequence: TGTGCCAGTAGTATAGCCCAGGGCCCTGGCTACACCTTC. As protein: CASSIAQGPGYTF.

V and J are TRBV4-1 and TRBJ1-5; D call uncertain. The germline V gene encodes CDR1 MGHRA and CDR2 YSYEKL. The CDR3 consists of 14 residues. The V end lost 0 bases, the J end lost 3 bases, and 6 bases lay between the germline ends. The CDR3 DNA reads TGCGCCAGCAGCCAAGAGGTGGTCAATCAGCCCCAGCATTTT. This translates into CASSQEVVNQPQHF.

The CDR3 spells CASREQDRSGELFF. CDR3 in DNA: TGTGCCAGCAGAGAACAGGATAGATCCGGGGAGCTGTTTTTT. V gene TRBV6-1 combines with J gene TRBJ2-2, with TRBD1 as a possible D gene (5 bases). This CDR3 contains 14 residues. Germline CDR1 MNHNS, CDR2 SASEGT. V dropped 6 bases and J dropped 6 bases, with 14 bases sitting between them.

CDR3 amino acids: CASSDPGGGRTEAFF. The CDR3 nucleotides read TGTGCCAGCAGTGACCCAGGGGGCGGTCGCACTGAAGCTTTCTTT. The rearrangement uses TRBV6-1 and TRBJ1-1; the match to TRBD1 covers 8 bases. CDR1 is MNHNS, CDR2 SASEGT, per germline. The trim removed 3 bases at V and 4 bases at J, leaving 7 bases unmatched. CDR3 length equals 15 residues.

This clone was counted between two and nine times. The CDR3 region is CASSPTEGGGYTF. CDR3 nucleotide sequence: TGTGCCAGCTCACCGACCGAAGGGGGCGGCTACACCTTC. This chain uses TRBV18 with TRBJ1-2; 7 nucleotides agree with TRBD1. The ends lost 3 bases at V and 8 bases at J; junction bases unmatched: 6. Germline CDR1 is KGHSH and CDR2 is LQKENI. The CDR3 contains 13 residues.

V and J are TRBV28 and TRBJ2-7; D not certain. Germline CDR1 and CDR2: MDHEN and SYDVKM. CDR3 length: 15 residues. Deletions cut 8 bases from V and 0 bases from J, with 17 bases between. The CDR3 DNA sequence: TGTGCCAGCCTTACTGGAGCAGGTGGCTCCTACGAGCAGTACTTC. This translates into CASLTGAGGSYEQYF.

The CDR3 here is CASSLRSETGTFYGYTF. DNA of the CDR3: TGTGCCAGCAGCTTAAGGTCAGAGACAGGTACCTTCTATGGCTACACCTTC. This chain links TRBV7-9 with TRBJ1-2, with D possibly being TRBD1 (6 bases). The CDR3 spans 17 residues. V lost 2 bases, J lost 4 bases, and 20 bases lay in between. From germline, CDR1 is SEHNR and CDR2 FQNEAQ (reference sequence).

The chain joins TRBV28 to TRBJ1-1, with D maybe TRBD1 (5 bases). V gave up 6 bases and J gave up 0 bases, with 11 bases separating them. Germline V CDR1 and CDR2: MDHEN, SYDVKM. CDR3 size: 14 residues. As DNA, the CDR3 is TGTGCCAGCAGAGGGGCAGGCATGAACACTGAAGCTTTCTTT. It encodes CASRGAGMNTEAFF.

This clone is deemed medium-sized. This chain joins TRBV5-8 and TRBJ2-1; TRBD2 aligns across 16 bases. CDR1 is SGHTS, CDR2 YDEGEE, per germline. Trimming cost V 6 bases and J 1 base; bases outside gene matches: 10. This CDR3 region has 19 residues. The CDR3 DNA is TGTGCCAGCACCGAAACGGGACTAGCGGGAGGGGCTTCCTACAATGAGCAGTTCTTC. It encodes CASTETGLAGGASYNEQFF.

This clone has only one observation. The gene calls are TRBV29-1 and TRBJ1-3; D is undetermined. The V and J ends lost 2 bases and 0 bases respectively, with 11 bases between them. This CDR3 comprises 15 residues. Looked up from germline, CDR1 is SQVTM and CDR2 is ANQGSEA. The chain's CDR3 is CSVEKGAGSGNTIYF. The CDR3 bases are TGCAGCGTTGAAAAGGGCGCCGGCTCTGGAAACACCATATATTTT.

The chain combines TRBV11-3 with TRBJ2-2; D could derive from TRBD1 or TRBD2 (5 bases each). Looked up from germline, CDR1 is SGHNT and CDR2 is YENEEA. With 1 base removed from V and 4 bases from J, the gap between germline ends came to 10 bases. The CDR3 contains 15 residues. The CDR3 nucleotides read TGTGCCAGCAGCTTAGTTCGGGGCCCCACCGGGGAGCTGTTTTTT. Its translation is CASSLVRGPTGELFF.

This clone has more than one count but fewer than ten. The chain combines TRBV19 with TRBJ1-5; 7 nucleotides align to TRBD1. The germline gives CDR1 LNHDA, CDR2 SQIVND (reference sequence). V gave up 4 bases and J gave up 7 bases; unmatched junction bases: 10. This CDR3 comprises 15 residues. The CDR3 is CASSKPDRVGQPQHF. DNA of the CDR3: TGTGCCAGTAGTAAACCCGACAGGGTAGGACAGCCCCAGCATTTT.

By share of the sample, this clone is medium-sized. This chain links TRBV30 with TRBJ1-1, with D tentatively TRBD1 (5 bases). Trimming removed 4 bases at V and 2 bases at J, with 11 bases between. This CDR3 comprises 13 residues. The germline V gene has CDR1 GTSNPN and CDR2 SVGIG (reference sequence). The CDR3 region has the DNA TGTGCCTGGACAGGGACTCCCAACACTGAAGCTTTCTTT. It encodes CAWTGTPNTEAFF.

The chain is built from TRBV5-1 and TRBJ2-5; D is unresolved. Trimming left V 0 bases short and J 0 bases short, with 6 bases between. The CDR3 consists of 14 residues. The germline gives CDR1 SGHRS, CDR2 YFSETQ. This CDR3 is CASSLGADQETQYF. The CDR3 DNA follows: TGCGCCAGCAGCTTGGGTGCAGACCAAGAGACCCAGTACTTC. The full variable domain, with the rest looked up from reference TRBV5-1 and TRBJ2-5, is KAGVTQTPRYLIKTRGQQVTLSCSPISGHRSVSWYQQTPGQGLQFLFEYFSETQRNKGNFPGRFSGRQFSNSRSEMNVSTLELGDSALYLCASSLGADQETQYFGPGTRLLVL.

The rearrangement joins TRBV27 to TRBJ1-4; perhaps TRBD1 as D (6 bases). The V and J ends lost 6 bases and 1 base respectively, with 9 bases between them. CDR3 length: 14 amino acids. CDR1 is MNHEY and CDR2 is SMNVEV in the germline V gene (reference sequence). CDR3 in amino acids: CASRLQGTNEKLFF. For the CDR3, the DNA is TGTGCCAGCAGGCTACAGGGAACTAATGAAAAACTGTTTTTT.

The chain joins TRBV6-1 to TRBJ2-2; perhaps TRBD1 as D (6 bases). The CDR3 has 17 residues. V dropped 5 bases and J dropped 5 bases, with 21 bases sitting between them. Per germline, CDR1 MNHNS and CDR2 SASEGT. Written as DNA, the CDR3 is TGTGCCAGCAGTAAAGTATATGGGGGCGCAGATACCGGGGAGCTGTTTTTT. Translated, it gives CASSKVYGGADTGELFF.

The CDR3 here is CASSLMDRNSNQPQHF. The DNA of the CDR3 is TGTGCCAGCAGCTTAATGGACAGAAATAGCAATCAGCCCCAGCATTTT. The rearrangement links TRBV7-8 to TRBJ1-5, with a weak D call TRBD1 (6 bases). CDR3 length: 16 amino acids. Germline loops: CDR1 SGHVS, CDR2 FQNEAQ. V was clipped by 2 bases and J by 0 bases, with 11 bases between them.

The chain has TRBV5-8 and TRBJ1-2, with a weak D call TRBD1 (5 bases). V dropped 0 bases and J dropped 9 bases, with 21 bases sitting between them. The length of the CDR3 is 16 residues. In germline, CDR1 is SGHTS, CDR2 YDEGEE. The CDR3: CASSLAGAGPRGSYTF. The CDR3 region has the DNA TGTGCCAGCAGCTTGGCCGGGGCAGGCCCCCGGGGGAGCTACACCTTC.

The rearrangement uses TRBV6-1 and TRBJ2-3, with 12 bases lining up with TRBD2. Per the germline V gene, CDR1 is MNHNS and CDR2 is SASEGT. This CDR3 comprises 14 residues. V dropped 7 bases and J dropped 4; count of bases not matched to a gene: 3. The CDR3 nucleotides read TGTGCCAGCACAACTAGCGGGAGGTCAGATACGCAGTATTTT. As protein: CASTTSGRSDTQYF.

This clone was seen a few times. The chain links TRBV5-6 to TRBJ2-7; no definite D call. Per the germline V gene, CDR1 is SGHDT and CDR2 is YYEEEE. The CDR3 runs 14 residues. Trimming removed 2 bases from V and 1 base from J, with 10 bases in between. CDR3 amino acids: CASSLYDKSYEQYV. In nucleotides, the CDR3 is TGTGCCAGCAGCTTATACGATAAGTCCTACGAGCAGTACGTC.

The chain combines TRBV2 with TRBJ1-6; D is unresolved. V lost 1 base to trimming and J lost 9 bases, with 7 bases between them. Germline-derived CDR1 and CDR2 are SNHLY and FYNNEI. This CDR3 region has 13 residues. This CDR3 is CASSEVFSSPLHF. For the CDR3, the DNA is TGTGCCAGCAGTGAAGTTTTTTCTTCACCCCTCCACTTT.

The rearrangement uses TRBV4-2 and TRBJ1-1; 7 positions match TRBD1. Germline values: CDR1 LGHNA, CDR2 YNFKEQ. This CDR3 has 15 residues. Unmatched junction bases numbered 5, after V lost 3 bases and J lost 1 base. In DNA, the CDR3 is TGTGCCAGCAGCCATCGGGACAGAACGAACACTGAAGCTTTCTTT. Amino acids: CASSHRDRTNTEAFF.

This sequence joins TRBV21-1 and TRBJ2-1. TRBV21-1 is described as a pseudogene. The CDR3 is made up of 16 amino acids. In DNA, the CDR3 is TGTGCCAGCAGCCCCGAAACGCCTCTCGGTGGGAATGAGCAGTTCTTC. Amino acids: CASSPETPLGGNEQFF.

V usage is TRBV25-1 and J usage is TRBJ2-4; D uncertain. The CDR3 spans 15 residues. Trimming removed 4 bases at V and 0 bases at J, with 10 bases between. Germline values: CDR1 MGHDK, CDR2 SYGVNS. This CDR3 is CASSGMVGAKNIQYF. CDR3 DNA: TGTGCCAGCAGTGGGATGGTAGGAGCCAAAAACATTCAGTACTTC.